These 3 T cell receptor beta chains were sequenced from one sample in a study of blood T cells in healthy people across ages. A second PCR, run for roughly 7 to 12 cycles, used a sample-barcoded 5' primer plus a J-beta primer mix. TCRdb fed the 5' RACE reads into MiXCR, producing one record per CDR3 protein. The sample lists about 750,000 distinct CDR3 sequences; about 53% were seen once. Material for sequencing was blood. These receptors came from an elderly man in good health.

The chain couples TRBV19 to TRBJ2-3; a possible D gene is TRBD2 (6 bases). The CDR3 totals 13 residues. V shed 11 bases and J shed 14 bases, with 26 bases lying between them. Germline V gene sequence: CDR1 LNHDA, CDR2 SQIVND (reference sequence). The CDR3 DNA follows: TGTGCCGCCAGTAGTATGGTGGGGGGATACGCGTATTTT. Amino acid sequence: CAASSMVGGYAYF.

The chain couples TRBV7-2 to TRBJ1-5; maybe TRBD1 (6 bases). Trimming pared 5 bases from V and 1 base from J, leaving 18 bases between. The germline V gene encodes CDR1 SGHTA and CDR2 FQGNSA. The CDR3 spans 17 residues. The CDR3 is CASSPQGFRRSNQPQHF. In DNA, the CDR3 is TGTGCCAGCAGCCCCCAGGGGTTCAGGAGGAGCAATCAGCCCCAGCATTTT.

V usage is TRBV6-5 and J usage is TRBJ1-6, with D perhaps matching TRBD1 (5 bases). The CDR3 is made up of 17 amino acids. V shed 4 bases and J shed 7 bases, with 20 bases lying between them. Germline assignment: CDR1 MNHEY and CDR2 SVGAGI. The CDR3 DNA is TGTGCCAGCAGTTCCCGATATGCGGGGGGGGGAAATTCACCCCTCCACTTT. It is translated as CASSSRYAGGGNSPLHF.